This TCR beta chain derives from a study of T cell repertoires in cytomegalovirus infection. Study at large: Matching HLA type and CMV infection were both indicated by public TCR beta signatures. Findings of the study overall: Cumulated frequencies of public TCR beta families served to identify carriers of CMV plus the relevant HLA. HLA-C-restricted CMV-specific TCR beta clonotypes prevailed in the ex vivo response.

TCRdb itself ran the reads through MiXCR, one entry per CDR3 protein. The table lists nearly 650,000 distinct CDR3 sequences, 20% to 25% of them singletons. This clonotype has at least ten counts. Its matching antigen is unknown. Germline V lookup: CDR1 SEHNR, CDR2 FQNEAQ (reference sequence). The CDR3 runs 16 residues. The germline V and J ends were trimmed by 3 bases and 5 bases, with 17 bases remaining between them. The sequence was obtained from a human donor in good health (CMV status not recorded). Some clones in this sample may be carry-over from other donors' samples. Sequencing used CD8+ T cells from PBMCs. The rearrangement links TRBV7-9 to TRBJ2-1; no definite D call. In DNA form, the CDR3 reads TGTGCCAGCAGCTTCGTTCCCTCAAAAACGGACAATGAGCAGTTCTTC. Protein: CASSFVPSKTDNEQFF.